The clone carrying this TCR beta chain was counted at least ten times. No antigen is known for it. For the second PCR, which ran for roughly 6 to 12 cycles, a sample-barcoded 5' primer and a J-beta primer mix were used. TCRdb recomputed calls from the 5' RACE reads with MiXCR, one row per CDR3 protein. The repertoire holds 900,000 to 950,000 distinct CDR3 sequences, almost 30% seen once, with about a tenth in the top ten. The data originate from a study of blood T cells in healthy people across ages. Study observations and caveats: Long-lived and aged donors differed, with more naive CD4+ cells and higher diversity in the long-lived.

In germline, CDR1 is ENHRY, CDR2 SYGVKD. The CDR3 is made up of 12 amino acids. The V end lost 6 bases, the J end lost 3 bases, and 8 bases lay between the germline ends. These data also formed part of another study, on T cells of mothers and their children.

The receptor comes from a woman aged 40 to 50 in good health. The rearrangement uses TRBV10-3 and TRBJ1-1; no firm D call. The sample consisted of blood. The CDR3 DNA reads TGTGCCATCAGGGGCACGGACACTGAAGCTTTCTTT. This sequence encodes CAIRGTDTEAFF.